One sample yielded the 9 T cell receptor beta chains listed below, sequenced in a study of cytomegalovirus exposure and HLA in healthy donors. The PCR ran on 60 Vbeta and 13 Jbeta primers. Using immunoSEQ multiplex PCR, the repertoire was profiled, and TCRdb retains in-frame clones only, with some absent. The top ten hold over 12% of the sample, which has around 160,000 clones, roughly 85% seen once. Material: PBMCs. The receptor source for this set is a man in his forties or fifties in good health and CMV-seropositive.

The V call is TRBV5-5, the J call TRBJ2-2; D is unresolved. This CDR3 comprises 13 residues. The V gene lost 5 bases and the J gene lost 3 bases, with 8 bases spanning the gap. Per germline, CDR1 SGHKS and CDR2 YYEKEE (reference sequence). The CDR3 sequence: CASSRRDTGELFF. CDR3 nucleotide sequence: TGTGCCAGCAGTCGTCGAGACACCGGGGAGCTGTTTTTT.

CDR3 loop: CASSLAGPNTQYF. Written as DNA, the CDR3 is TGTGCCAGCAGCTTAGCGGGCCCAAATACGCAGTATTTT. The chain has TRBV7-9 and TRBJ2-3; no definite D call. Trimming left V 0 bases short and J 7 bases short, with 8 bases between. This CDR3 is 13 amino acids long. The germline CDR1 and CDR2 sequences are SEHNR and FQNEAQ (reference sequence).

The chain recombines TRBV7-9 with TRBJ2-1; 8 nucleotides agree with TRBD1. This CDR3 is 15 amino acids long. Germline V gene sequence: CDR1 SEHNR, CDR2 FQNEAQ (reference sequence). J was trimmed by 4 bases and V by 1 base; bases with no gene match: 3. The CDR3 DNA is TGTGCCAGCAGCTTAGACAGGGGGAATTACAATGAGCAGTTCTTC. Its translation is CASSLDRGNYNEQFF.

The chain employs TRBV27 and TRBJ2-3; D is possibly TRBD1 (8 bases). Trimming took off 8 bases at V and 3 bases at J, with 15 bases between the two ends. The CDR3 has 14 residues. The germline CDR1 and CDR2 sequences are MNHEY and SMNVEV (reference sequence). CDR3 residues: CASQGQGGTDTQYF. The CDR3 coding sequence is TGTGCCAGCCAAGGACAGGGAGGGACAGATACGCAGTATTTT.

This clone was seen once. J is TRBJ2-7 and V is TRBV5-5; weak D call: TRBD1 (6 bases). CDR3 size: 13 residues. V lost 0 bases and J 5 bases, leaving 9 bases between the germline ends. Germline V gives CDR1 SGHKS, CDR2 YYEKEE (reference sequence). This chain's CDR3 is CASSLGPGDEQYV. In nucleotides, the CDR3 is TGTGCCAGCAGCTTGGGTCCAGGGGACGAGCAGTACGTC.

This clone was seen just once. V and J are TRBV2 and TRBJ2-1; unclear D gene. This CDR3 has 13 amino acids. V lost 4 bases and J 5 bases, leaving 9 bases between the germline ends. Germline loops: CDR1 SNHLY, CDR2 FYNNEI. CDR3 sequence: CASSARLNNEQFF. CDR3 nucleotide sequence: TGTGCCAGCAGTGCGAGACTTAACAATGAGCAGTTCTTC.

This clone was found a few times. The J gene is TRBJ1-6, the V gene TRBV2; D might be TRBD1 (6 bases). Per the germline V gene, CDR1 is SNHLY and CDR2 is FYNNEI. Trimming removed 5 bases at V and 8 bases at J, with 13 bases between. This CDR3 region has 14 residues. CDR3 in amino acids: CASSLGGGDSPLHF. CDR3 bases: TGTGCCAGCAGTCTGGGGGGGGGCGATTCACCCCTCCACTTT. The whole variable domain, filled in from reference TRBV2 and TRBJ1-6, reads EPEVTQTPSHQVTQMGQEVILRCVPISNHLYFYWYRQILGQKVEFLVSFYNNEISEKSEIFDDQFSVERPDGSNFTLKIRSTKLEDSAMYFCASSLGGGDSPLHFGNGTRLTVT.

The chain carries TRBV5-1 and TRBJ2-5; TRBD2 agrees at 11 bases. The CDR3 contains 15 residues. V was clipped by 6 bases and J by 4 bases; unmatched bases: 8. Germline V gene sequence: CDR1 SGHRS, CDR2 YFSETQ. The CDR3 spells CASKRNSGGGETQYF. CDR3 sequence (DNA): TGCGCCAGCAAAAGGAATAGCGGGGGGGGAGAGACCCAGTACTTC.

The chain recombines TRBV11-2 with TRBJ1-3; D not resolved. The germline V and J ends were trimmed by 5 bases and 9 bases, with 20 bases remaining between them. This CDR3 is 15 amino acids long. Per the germline V gene, CDR1 is SGHAT and CDR2 is FQNNGV. The CDR3 is CASSPVRRMEGTIYF. The DNA of the CDR3 is TGTGCCAGCAGCCCCGTCCGGCGGATGGAAGGCACCATATATTTT.